A selection of T cell receptor beta chains follows, all from one sample in a study of OX40 agonist ivuxolimab in advanced cancers. Clones were sequenced by immunoSEQ multiplex PCR, and TCRdb holds only the in-frame ones, with some missing. The sample lists 6,500 to 9,000 clones; approximately 71% were seen once. The input for sequencing was CD4+ or CD8+ T cells sorted from blood, taken in a trial of the OX40 agonist ivuxolimab. The source is an adult with an advanced solid tumor such as melanoma, head and neck, liver or kidney cancer. CDR3s include the opening cysteine and the closing phenylalanine or tryptophan. Each record gives: clone size, D gene, V gene, J gene, CDR3 DNA, CDR3 protein. D genes are given only for firm matches. Part of the rows lack a size; the others show once, few, many or a class for expanded clones.

clone size: few
D gene: TRBD2
V gene: TRBV6-5
J gene: TRBJ2-5
CDR3 DNA: TGTGCCAGCAGTTATTCCGTTAGCGGGGGGGAGACCCAGTACTTC
CDR3 protein: CASSYSVSGGETQYF

clone size: -
D gene: -
V gene: TRBV7-6
J gene: TRBJ2-7
CDR3 DNA: TGTGCCAGCAGCTTAGAGGAAGAGCAGTACTTC
CDR3 protein: CASSLEEEQYF

clone size: -
D gene: -
V gene: TRBV9
J gene: TRBJ1-4
CDR3 DNA: TGTGCCAGCAACGACGGATCAACTAATGAAAAACTGTTTTTT
CDR3 protein: CASNDGSTNEKLFF

clone size: -
D gene: TRBD2
V gene: TRBV2
J gene: TRBJ2-2
CDR3 DNA: TGTGCCAGCAGTCCCACGCCGGGGACTAGCGGGGGGACGAACACCGGGGAGCTGTTTTTT
CDR3 protein: CASSPTPGTSGGTNTGELFF

clone size: -
D gene: -
V gene: TRBV2
J gene: TRBJ1-5
CDR3 DNA: TGTGCCAGCAGTGAAGGTGGCAGGGTTGGTCAGCCCCAGCATTTT
CDR3 protein: CASSEGGRVGQPQHF

clone size: -
D gene: TRBD1
V gene: TRBV11-3
J gene: TRBJ1-1
CDR3 DNA: TGTGCCAGCAGCTCGACCGGGACAGGGGGCCATTCTGAAGCTTTCTTT
CDR3 protein: CASSSTGTGGHSEAFF

clone size: few
D gene: -
V gene: TRBV6-1
J gene: TRBJ1-4
CDR3 DNA: TGTGCCAGCAGTGCCTTCCATTTTTCAACTAATGAAAAACTGTTTTTT
CDR3 protein: CASSAFHFSTNEKLFF

clone size: once
D gene: -
V gene: TRBV9
J gene: TRBJ2-2
CDR3 DNA: TGTGCGAGCGAAGCGGGCGTCGGGGAGCTGTTTTTT
CDR3 protein: CASEAGVGELFF

clone size: few
D gene: -
V gene: TRBV5-4
J gene: TRBJ2-7
CDR3 DNA: TGTGCCAGCAGCTTGGCTGGGACAAGGAATTCCTACGAGCAGTACTTC
CDR3 protein: CASSLAGTRNSYEQYF

clone size: once
D gene: -
V gene: TRBV6-4
J gene: TRBJ1-1
CDR3 DNA: TGTGCCAGCAGTCCATGGACAATGAACACTGAAGCTTTCTTT
CDR3 protein: CASSPWTMNTEAFF

clone size: -
D gene: TRBD2
V gene: TRBV6-1
J gene: TRBJ2-1
CDR3 DNA: TGTGCCAGCAGTGAATTAGGGTTAGCGGGGGGTCTATCCTACAATGAGCAGTTCTTC
CDR3 protein: CASSELGLAGGLSYNEQFF

clone size: few
D gene: -
V gene: TRBV11-3
J gene: TRBJ2-3
CDR3 DNA: TGTGCCAGCAGCTTAGCGTTGGACATAACAGATACGCAGTATTTT
CDR3 protein: CASSLALDITDTQYF

clone size: -
D gene: -
V gene: TRBV18
J gene: TRBJ2-7
CDR3 DNA: TGTGCCAGCTCACCACCCCGCCACAGGGACTACGAGCAGTACTTC
CDR3 protein: CASSPPRHRDYEQYF

clone size: few
D gene: TRBD1
V gene: TRBV27
J gene: TRBJ2-7
CDR3 DNA: TGTGCCAGCAGTTTCCCCGGGACAGCACCCTCCGAGCAGTACTTC
CDR3 protein: CASSFPGTAPSEQYF

clone size: -
D gene: -
V gene: TRBV5-1
J gene: TRBJ2-1
CDR3 DNA: TGCGCCAGCAGCTGGAGGGGGGTGGACCCAATGGATGAGCAGTTCTTC
CDR3 protein: CASSWRGVDPMDEQFF

clone size: -
D gene: TRBD2
V gene: TRBV6-4
J gene: TRBJ2-3
CDR3 DNA: TGTGCCAGCAGTGACTCCCCCCGACTAGCGGGGACAGATACGCAGTATTTT
CDR3 protein: CASSDSPRLAGTDTQYF

clone size: -
D gene: -
V gene: TRBV7-9
J gene: TRBJ2-2
CDR3 DNA: TGTGCCAGCAGCCACCCCGGCGGTTGGCGGGGTTCGAGCACCGGGGAGCTGTTTTTT
CDR3 protein: CASSHPGGWRGSSTGELFF

clone size: few
D gene: -
V gene: TRBV12-2
J gene: TRBJ1-2
CDR3 DNA: TGTGCCAGCAGCTTAGCCGGGGACTTGGCACCCGGCTACACCTTC
CDR3 protein: CASSLAGDLAPGYTF

clone size: -
D gene: TRBD2
V gene: TRBV7-8
J gene: TRBJ2-1
CDR3 DNA: TGTGCCAGCAGCTTAGCTGGCGGGGGTAGCTCCTACAATGAGCAGTTCTTC
CDR3 protein: CASSLAGGGSSYNEQFF

clone size: once
D gene: -
V gene: TRBV9
J gene: TRBJ2-5
CDR3 DNA: TGTGCCAGCAGCCCCCAAGGGACCGACGGGGAGACCCAGTACTTC
CDR3 protein: CASSPQGTDGETQYF

clone size: -
D gene: -
V gene: TRBV7-8
J gene: TRBJ2-1
CDR3 DNA: TGTGCCAGCACCGAGACCAGGGTACCCTACAATGAGCAGTTCTTC
CDR3 protein: CASTETRVPYNEQFF

clone size: -
D gene: TRBD1
V gene: TRBV5-5
J gene: TRBJ2-1
CDR3 DNA: TGTGCCAGCAGCTCGGACGTCACAGGGGGGAACAATGAGCAGTTCTTC
CDR3 protein: CASSSDVTGGNNEQFF

clone size: -
D gene: TRBD2
V gene: TRBV7-9
J gene: TRBJ2-5
CDR3 DNA: TGTGCCAGCAGCTTTGGGCTAGCGGGGATCACCGAAGAGACCCAGTACTTC
CDR3 protein: CASSFGLAGITEETQYF

clone size: -
D gene: -
V gene: TRBV27
J gene: TRBJ2-1
CDR3 DNA: TGTGCCAGCAGCGATAGCGGAGGAACGCACAATGAGCAGTTCTTC
CDR3 protein: CASSDSGGTHNEQFF

clone size: few
D gene: -
V gene: TRBV7-2
J gene: TRBJ2-2
CDR3 DNA: TGTGCCAGCAGCTGGGTTGGGGGGAGAACCGGGGAGCTGTTTTTT
CDR3 protein: CASSWVGGRTGELFF

clone size: -
D gene: -
V gene: TRBV5-1
J gene: TRBJ2-7
CDR3 DNA: TGCGCCAGCAGCCCAGGGCCCAGGGAGCAGTACTTC
CDR3 protein: CASSPGPREQYF